These T cell receptor beta chains were read from a single sample in a study of cytomegalovirus exposure and HLA in healthy donors. Generated by immunoSEQ multiplex PCR, the TCRdb table keeps only in-frame clones and is missing some. Of around 150,000 clones in the sample, more than 75% were seen once. The sequencing input was PBMCs. Source of these receptors: a girl aged 2 to 10 in good health and CMV-seropositive. Both conserved end residues are trimmed from each CDR3. The D gene is left open where the match is weak. Size is omitted from some rows. Given values are once, few, many or a class for expanded clones.

v_call	d_call	j_call	clone_size	cdr3_aa
TRBV5-1	TRBD1	TRBJ1-4	NA	ASSDRDRGSEKLF
TRBV29-1	TRBD1	TRBJ2-3	NA	SVHSMSGGPDTQY
TRBV29-1	NA	TRBJ1-2	NA	SVVTPGGGYT
TRBV2	TRBD2	TRBJ2-7	few	ASSQLIGRAREQY
TRBV9	NA	TRBJ2-1	NA	ASSPRESEQF
TRBV11-2	NA	TRBJ2-1	few	ASSLFLRQQF
TRBV5-4	NA	TRBJ2-1	few	ASSAGTPEHNEQF
TRBV18	TRBD1	TRBJ1-1	NA	ASSRFQGAVNTEAF
TRBV9	TRBD1	TRBJ1-4	NA	ASSVAGGREKLF
TRBV28	TRBD1	TRBJ1-6	once	ASSTDRGLDSPLH
TRBV19	NA	TRBJ1-4	NA	ASRDDSSNEKLF
TRBV28	NA	TRBJ2-6	NA	ASSSGANVLT
TRBV30	TRBD2	TRBJ2-6	once	AWTSGGAGGANVLT
TRBV5-1	TRBD1	TRBJ1-2	few	ASSSVGQGADYGYT
TRBV27	NA	TRBJ1-5	NA	ASSYNSNQPQH
TRBV27	NA	TRBJ2-7	NA	ASMGLGGPSYEQY
TRBV5-4	TRBD1	TRBJ2-2	NA	ASSGGTGDFTGELF